These 28 T cell receptor beta chains came from one sample sequenced in a study of technical replicates of blood from a few donors. Assay used: immunoSEQ multiplex PCR; TCRdb lists only in-frame clones, some missing. The sample holds over 75,000 clones; about 97% are singletons and the top ten take about 0.29%. Sequencing was carried out using T cells isolated from PBMCs. Receptor source: a human donor in good health.

CDR3 nucleotides: TGTGCCAGCAATCGTGAGGCGGGACTAGACACCGGGGAGCTGTTTTTT. Translated, it gives CASNREAGLDTGELFF. The V call is TRBV27, the J call TRBJ2-2; 8 nucleotides line up with TRBD2. The CDR3 sequence is 16 residues long. CDR1 MNHEY and CDR2 SMNVEV come from the germline V gene (reference sequence). The trim removed 7 bases at V and 3 bases at J, leaving 10 bases unmatched.

V is TRBV28 and J is TRBJ2-7; TRBD1 is a possible D gene (5 bases). Germline CDR1 is MDHEN and CDR2 is SYDVKM. The length of the CDR3 is 14 residues. The V and J ends lost 7 bases and 6 bases respectively, with 19 bases between them. For the CDR3, the DNA is TGTGCCAGCAAAATCGGCAGGGAACGGTCCGAGCAGTACTTC. It yields the protein CASKIGRERSEQYF.

J is TRBJ2-1 and V is TRBV7-9; 9 bases are shared with TRBD1. In germline, CDR1 is SEHNR, CDR2 FQNEAQ (reference sequence). The CDR3 sequence is 18 residues long. V lost 0 bases and J lost 5; bases outside the gene matches: 11. CDR3 sequence reads: CASSLATGYRTGDNEQFF. DNA for the CDR3: TGTGCCAGCAGCTTAGCCACAGGTTATAGGACAGGGGACAATGAGCAGTTCTTC. The complete variable domain, with remaining parts taken from reference TRBV7-9 and TRBJ2-1, reads DTGVSQNPRHKITKRGQNVTFRCDPISEHNRLYWYRQTLGQGPEFLTYFQNEAQLEKSRLLSDRFSAERPKGSFSTLEIQRTEQGDSAMYLCASSLATGYRTGDNEQFFGPGTRLTVL.

The gene calls are TRBV6-5 and TRBJ1-1, with 7 bases identical to TRBD1. The germline V gene has CDR1 MNHEY and CDR2 SVGAGI. Losses at the gene ends were 7 bases for V and 8 bases for J; bases not matched to a gene: 7. The CDR3 totals 12 residues. For the CDR3, the DNA is TGTGCCAGCATTAGACAGGGCGGAGAAGCTTTCTTT. This translates into CASIRQGGEAFF.

V is TRBV5-4 and J is TRBJ2-7; weak D call: TRBD2 (5 bases). The V gene lost 1 base and the J gene lost 3 bases, with 5 bases spanning the gap. CDR1 and CDR2 from the germline V gene are SGHNT and YYREEE (reference sequence). The CDR3 is made up of 12 amino acids. The CDR3 sequence: CASSLRGYEQYF. For the CDR3, the DNA is TGTGCCAGCAGCTTGCGGGGCTACGAGCAGTACTTC. Full variable domain (outside the CDR3, taken from reference TRBV5-4 and TRBJ2-7): ETGVTQSPTHLIKTRGQQVTLRCSSQSGHNTVSWYQQALGQGPQFIFQYYREEENGRGNFPPRFSGLQFPNYSSELNVNALELDDSALYLCASSLRGYEQYFGPGTRLTVT.

The chain employs TRBV18 and TRBJ2-3; tentatively, D is TRBD1 (6 bases). Germline CDR1 reads KGHSH; CDR2 reads LQKENI. This CDR3 has 15 amino acids. Trimming took 1 base from V and 6 from J, leaving 14 bases between them. The CDR3 loop reads CASSPQQGYVDTQYF. The CDR3 bases are TGTGCCAGCTCACCACAACAGGGATACGTGGATACGCAGTATTTT.

The CDR3 sequence is CASSVGGSDTYEQYF. As DNA, the CDR3 is TGTGCCAGCAGCGTAGGTGGTAGCGACACCTACGAGCAGTACTTC. V is TRBV9 and J is TRBJ2-7; D is possibly TRBD2 (5 bases). Germline V gene sequence: CDR1 SGDLS, CDR2 YYNGEE. The CDR3 runs 15 residues. The V end lost 0 bases, the J end lost 2 bases, and 12 bases lay between the germline ends. Full variable domain (rest looked up from reference TRBV9 and TRBJ2-7): DSGVTQTPKHLITATGQRVTLRCSPRSGDLSVYWYQQSLDQGLQFLIQYYNGEERAKGNILERFSAQQFPDLHSELNLSSLELGDSALYFCASSVGGSDTYEQYFGPGTRLTVT.

The chain couples TRBV10-3 to TRBJ2-3, with 7 bases identical to TRBD1. Germline CDR1 is ENHRY and CDR2 is SYGVKD. This CDR3 has 20 amino acids. Trimming took 5 bases from V and 2 from J; bases not matched to a gene: 22. CDR3 residues: CAISSPRTPNRGRFTDTQYF. CDR3 bases: TGTGCCATCAGTTCACCCCGGACCCCTAACAGGGGTCGGTTCACAGATACGCAGTATTTT.

V usage is TRBV25-1 and J usage is TRBJ2-3; D is ambiguous. Germline CDR1 MGHDK, CDR2 SYGVNS. The CDR3 totals 14 residues. Trimming took off 1 base at V and 6 bases at J, with 11 bases between the two ends. CDR3 DNA: TGTGCCAGCAGTGAATCAGTGGCCGTGGATACGCAGTATTTT. Its protein product is CASSESVAVDTQYF. The full variable domain, rest sourced from reference TRBV25-1 and TRBJ2-3, is EADIYQTPRYLVIGTGKKITLECSQTMGHDKMYWYQQDPGMELHLIHYSYGVNSTEKGDLSSESTVSRIRTEHFPLTLESARPSHTSQYLCASSESVAVDTQYFGPGTRLTVL.

This clone was detected only once. The chain employs TRBV9 and TRBJ2-1, with 10 positions matching TRBD1. V shed 4 bases and J 5 bases; nucleotides not matched to a gene: 15. Germline V gene lookup returns CDR1 SGDLS and CDR2 YYNGEE. This CDR3 comprises 18 residues. The CDR3 coding sequence is TGTGCCAGCAGCCCTTGGGACAGGGGAGGGCCAAGGGACAATGAGCAGTTCTTC. Translation gives CASSPWDRGGPRDNEQFF.

This rearrangement joins TRBV9 to TRBJ2-1; TRBD2 matches 13 bases. CDR3 length equals 17 residues. Germline V gene data show CDR1 as SGDLS and CDR2 as YYNGEE. V trimming: 0 bases; J trimming: 6 bases; junction bases outside the gene matches: 6. The CDR3 reads CASSVGTSGRWVNEQFF. The DNA of the CDR3 is TGTGCCAGCAGCGTAGGGACTAGCGGGAGATGGGTCAATGAGCAGTTCTTC.

The chain links TRBV6-6 to TRBJ2-3; D not resolved. Trimming took off 10 bases at V and 4 bases at J, with 12 bases between the two ends. CDR1 is MNHNY, CDR2 SVGAGI, per germline (reference sequence). This CDR3 spans 12 amino acids. In DNA form, the CDR3 reads TGTGCCACTTCATCGGCGGCAGATACGCAGTATTTT. As protein: CATSSAADTQYF.

The chain combines TRBV4-1 with TRBJ1-1; D remains unclear. V lost 1 base, J lost 6 bases, and 9 bases lay in between. This CDR3 comprises 13 residues. Germline CDR1 MGHRA, CDR2 YSYEKL. In DNA form, the CDR3 reads TGCGCCAGCAGCCAAGCCTACGTCCCTGAAGCTTTCTTT. Translation gives CASSQAYVPEAFF.

This clone is a singleton in its sample. This sequence joins TRBV9 and TRBJ1-1, with 7 bases fitting TRBD1. V lost 0 bases, J lost 4 bases, and 6 bases stayed unmatched. CDR1 and CDR2 from the germline V gene are SGDLS and YYNGEE. CDR3 length: 15 amino acids. As DNA, the CDR3 is TGTGCCAGCAGCGTAGCGGCACAGGGGATCACTGAAGCTTTCTTT. It codes for CASSVAAQGITEAFF. Variable domain in full (rest from reference TRBV9 and TRBJ1-1): DSGVTQTPKHLITATGQRVTLRCSPRSGDLSVYWYQQSLDQGLQFLIQYYNGEERAKGNILERFSAQQFPDLHSELNLSSLELGDSALYFCASSVAAQGITEAFFGQGTRLTVV.

The CDR3 DNA sequence: TGTGCCTGGAGTGTAAGTAGTTACCTCACAGATACGCAGTATTTT. It codes for CAWSVSSYLTDTQYF. V and J are TRBV30 and TRBJ2-3; D is undetermined. Germline V CDR1 and CDR2: GTSNPN, SVGIG (reference sequence). V was shortened by 0 bases and J by 2 bases, with 12 bases between the two germline ends. The length of the CDR3 is 15 residues.

This clone occurred once. The chain links TRBV2 to TRBJ2-3; 13 bases fit TRBD2. The J segment lost 1 base and the V segment lost 6 bases, leaving 4 bases of the junction unmatched. Germline V gene sequence: CDR1 SNHLY, CDR2 FYNNEI. The CDR3 has 16 amino acids. This CDR3 reads CASRRGTSGGTDTQYF. CDR3 in DNA: TGTGCCAGCAGGAGGGGGACTAGCGGGGGCACAGATACGCAGTATTTT.

The genes are TRBV9 and TRBJ2-1, with 12 positions matching TRBD2. CDR1 SGDLS and CDR2 YYNGEE come from the germline V gene. V was pared by 5 bases and J by 7 bases, with 4 bases of the junction left unmatched. The CDR3 is 14 residues long. The CDR3: CASSASGRENEQFF. Here the CDR3 DNA reads TGTGCCAGCAGTGCTAGCGGGAGGGAGAATGAGCAGTTCTTC. Together with reference TRBV9 and TRBJ2-1, the CDR3 gives the full variable domain: DSGVTQTPKHLITATGQRVTLRCSPRSGDLSVYWYQQSLDQGLQFLIQYYNGEERAKGNILERFSAQQFPDLHSELNLSSLELGDSALYFCASSASGRENEQFFGPGTRLTVL.

The chain recombines TRBV7-3 with TRBJ1-1; 7 bases agree with TRBD1. The CDR3 sequence is 14 residues long. Germline CDR1 is SGHTA and CDR2 is FQGTGA. Trimming cost V 5 bases and J 0 bases; bases outside gene matches: 3. CDR3 in DNA: TGTGCCAGCAGCGACCAGGGGGTGAACACTGAAGCTTTCTTT. Its protein product is CASSDQGVNTEAFF.

V is TRBV28 and J is TRBJ1-5; 9 bases match TRBD1. V lost 6 bases to trimming and J lost 5 bases; unmatched junction nucleotides: 11. CDR1 MDHEN and CDR2 SYDVKM come from the germline V gene. The CDR3 runs 16 residues. DNA of the CDR3: TGTGCCAGCAGCCCATCGGGACAGGGTAGAGATCAGCCCCAGCATTTT. It codes for CASSPSGQGRDQPQHF.

This clone was observed once. The gene calls are TRBV4-2 and TRBJ2-7; TRBD2 aligns across 15 bases. Germline-derived CDR1 and CDR2 are LGHNA and YNFKEQ. The CDR3 is made up of 12 amino acids. The ends lost 11 bases at V and 10 bases at J; junction bases unmatched: 6. The CDR3 DNA reads TGTGCCTCAGGACTAGCGGGAGGGGAACAGTACTTC. As protein: CASGLAGGEQYF.

This clone was found once. This rearrangement joins TRBV5-6 to TRBJ2-7, with a possible D match to TRBD2 (5 bases). This CDR3 has 13 residues. The V end was cut by 2 bases, the J end by 2 bases, with 8 bases between. From germline, CDR1 is SGHDT and CDR2 YYEEEE. CDR3 coding DNA: TGTGCCAGCAGCTTTAGAGGGACCTACGAGCAGTACTTC. Encoded protein: CASSFRGTYEQYF.

The chain uses TRBV27 and TRBJ2-3, with D possibly matching TRBD1 (5 bases). V gave up 7 bases and J gave up 7 bases, with 6 bases separating them. CDR3 length: 10 amino acids. Germline-derived CDR1 and CDR2 are MNHEY and SMNVEV (reference sequence). The CDR3 DNA follows: TGTGCCAGCATGGGGCATACGCAGTATTTT. It encodes CASMGHTQYF.

A few counts support this clone. The chain links TRBV6-5 to TRBJ2-7; D gene ambiguous. The CDR3 is made up of 14 amino acids. CDR1 is MNHEY, CDR2 SVGAGI, per germline. Between the trimmed V and J ends, which lost 2 bases and 1 base, there was a span of 9 bases. The CDR3 loop reads CASSYGRGSYEQYF. The CDR3 nucleotides are TGTGCCAGCAGTTACGGCAGAGGTTCCTACGAGCAGTACTTC.

The chain joins TRBV7-8 to TRBJ2-2; possibly TRBD2 for D (6 bases). There are 16 residues in the CDR3. Germline V lookup: CDR1 SGHVS, CDR2 FQNEAQ. The V end was cut by 5 bases, the J end by 6 bases, with 19 bases between. The CDR3 DNA reads TGTGCCAGCAGCCCCGGCGGAGGGCCTTTCCCCGGGGAGCTGTTTTTT. Protein product: CASSPGGGPFPGELFF. Complete variable domain (other parts from reference TRBV7-8 and TRBJ2-2): GAGVSQSPRYKVAKRGQDVALRCDPISGHVSLFWYQQALGQGPEFLTYFQNEAQLDKSGLPSDRFFAERPEGSVSTLKIQRTQQEDSAVYLCASSPGGGPFPGELFFGEGSRLTVL.

The V and J genes are TRBV5-1 and TRBJ2-5, with D possibly TRBD1 on 7 matching bases. The germline V and J ends were trimmed by 4 bases and 7 bases, with 23 bases remaining between them. The length of the CDR3 is 16 residues. The germline V gene encodes CDR1 SGHRS and CDR2 YFSETQ. CDR3 residues: CASSNTGTAGSGTQYF. The CDR3, as DNA: TGCGCCAGCAGCAACACCGGGACAGCCGGGAGCGGGACCCAGTACTTC.

This rearrangement joins TRBV6-1 to TRBJ1-3; D remains unclear. CDR1 and CDR2 (germline): MNHNS, SASEGT. The CDR3 totals 15 residues. V gave up 7 bases and J gave up 0 bases, with 13 bases separating them. The CDR3 DNA follows: TGTGCCAGCATTTCGACCTACAGCTCTGGAAACACCATATATTTT. Encoded protein: CASISTYSSGNTIYF.

The rearrangement joins TRBV6-5 to TRBJ1-1; D call uncertain. CDR1 MNHEY and CDR2 SVGAGI come from the germline V gene. The CDR3 spans 13 residues. V lost 0 bases and J lost 1, with 3 bases in between. The CDR3 DNA reads as TGTGCCAGCAGTTACTCACAGAACACTGAAGCTTTCTTT. It translates to CASSYSQNTEAFF.

The chain couples TRBV5-6 to TRBJ1-1; the D is unclear. CDR1 and CDR2 from the germline V gene are SGHDT and YYEEEE. V lost 1 base to trimming and J lost 0 bases, with 7 bases between them. The CDR3 sequence is 14 residues long. CDR3 amino acids: CASSLTEMNTEAFF. In DNA form, the CDR3 reads TGTGCCAGCAGCTTGACAGAAATGAACACTGAAGCTTTCTTT.